A single sample gave rise to the 5 T cell receptor beta chains below, sequenced in a study of shared clonotypes between healthy human individuals. Some clones are missing from TCRdb's copy, which holds only in-frame ones; the method was immunoSEQ multiplex PCR. The sample has 2 million to 3 million clones, 90% to 95% seen once. Source material: naive CD4+ T cells from PBMCs. Described subset: CD45RA+ positively selected. These receptors all stem from a man aged 18 to 30 in good health. Some clones in this sample may be carry-over from other donors' samples.

The chain uses TRBV4-2 and TRBJ2-7; D might be TRBD1 (7 bases). The CDR3 loop spans 15 amino acids. V shed 4 bases and J shed 0 bases, with 13 bases lying between them. Looked up from germline, CDR1 is LGHNA and CDR2 is YNFKEQ. The CDR3 here is CASSPGGLNSYEQYF. The DNA for the CDR3 is TGTGCCAGCAGCCCAGGGGGGTTAAACTCCTACGAGCAGTACTTC.

CDR3 in amino acids: CASSFNTGTGNTIYF. For the CDR3, the DNA is TGCGCCAGCAGCTTCAATACAGGGACTGGAAACACCATATATTTT. The genes are TRBV5-1 and TRBJ1-3; a possible D gene is TRBD1 (6 bases). CDR3 length equals 15 residues. Germline V lookup: CDR1 SGHRS, CDR2 YFSETQ. V lost 2 bases and J 2 bases, leaving 11 bases between the germline ends.

Of note for this clone: The same CDR3 is also encoded by other DNA sequences in this sample. V is TRBV7-6 and J is TRBJ2-2, with D maybe TRBD2 (5 bases). There are 13 residues in the CDR3. Germline CDR1 is SGHVS and CDR2 is FNYEAQ. V lost 2 bases, J lost 5 bases, and 6 bases lay in between. The CDR3 is CASSLSGTGELFF. Here the CDR3 DNA reads TGTGCCAGCAGCTTATCGGGAACCGGGGAGCTGTTTTTT.

The chain employs TRBV4-2 and TRBJ2-3, with D possibly being TRBD1 (6 bases). The CDR3 contains 17 residues. Trimming left V 4 bases short and J 2 bases short, with 19 bases between. Germline CDR1 reads LGHNA; CDR2 reads YNFKEQ. For the CDR3, the DNA is TGTGCCAGCAGCCCTCTGGCCAGGGGCGACACCACAGATACGCAGTATTTT. Translating it yields CASSPLARGDTTDTQYF.

The J gene is TRBJ1-1, the V gene TRBV7-9; 7 nucleotides agree with TRBD1. J gave up 3 bases and V 4 bases, and 14 bases lay outside the gene matches. The CDR3 is 17 amino acids. Looked up from germline, CDR1 is SEHNR and CDR2 is FQNEAQ (reference sequence). In nucleotides, the CDR3 is TGTGCCAGCAGCTCGTTATCTACAGGGGCGTTTTACACTGAAGCTTTCTTT. Residues: CASSSLSTGAFYTEAFF. Supplemented by reference TRBV7-9 and TRBJ1-1, the full variable domain reads DTGVSQNPRHKITKRGQNVTFRCDPISEHNRLYWYRQTLGQGPEFLTYFQNEAQLEKSRLLSDRFSAERPKGSFSTLEIQRTEQGDSAMYLCASSSLSTGAFYTEAFFGQGTRLTVV.